These 24 T cell receptor beta chains were all obtained from the same sample, sequenced in a study of T cells in tuberculosis. Sequenced by immunoSEQ multiplex PCR; TCRdb stores in-frame clones only, minus some. The profile covers 25,000 to 35,000 clones, with less than 95% appearing a single time and approximately 8.1% taken by the ten largest. What was sequenced was PBMCs. The origin of the receptors is a donor between 10 and 29 years old with latent tuberculosis or without tuberculosis infection. Some clones in this sample may be carry-over from other donors' samples.

A remark on this clone: The junction and the germline gene differ at one end; a read error may be behind it. The chain is built from TRBV2 and TRBJ2-7; possibly TRBD1 for D (6 bases). The length of the CDR3 is 15 residues. CDR1 and CDR2 from the germline V gene are SNHLY and FYNNEI. Written as DNA, the CDR3 is TGTGCCAGCAGTGAAGGTGGGCAGGGGTCCTCCGAGCAGTACTTC. Translated: CASSEGGQGSSEQYF.

The chain combines TRBV2 with TRBJ2-7; 7 bases are a match to TRBD2. The CDR3 loop spans 12 amino acids. The V gene end was trimmed by 9 bases and the J gene end by 6 bases; junction bases not matched to a gene: 8. Germline V gene sequence: CDR1 SNHLY, CDR2 FYNNEI. The CDR3 here is CASESGATEQYF. The CDR3 DNA is TGTGCCAGTGAAAGCGGGGCGACCGAGCAGTACTTC.

This chain connects TRBV4-1 to TRBJ1-1, with 7 positions matching TRBD1. Germline assignment: CDR1 MGHRA and CDR2 YSYEKL. Unmatched junction bases numbered 8, after V lost 0 bases and J lost 7 bases. This CDR3 has 15 residues. The CDR3 sequence is CASSQEMDRRSEAFF. CDR3 nucleotides: TGCGCCAGCAGCCAAGAAATGGACAGGAGGAGTGAAGCTTTCTTT.

V gene TRBV7-2 combines with J gene TRBJ1-2, with a weak D call TRBD1 (5 bases). Germline V gene data show CDR1 as SGHTA and CDR2 as FQGNSA. V was clipped by 0 bases and J by 4 bases, with 12 bases between them. The CDR3 covers 15 residues. The CDR3 DNA sequence: TGTGCCAGCAGCTTAGCATTGACAGACGCCTATGGCTACACCTTC. This gives the protein CASSLALTDAYGYTF.

The V and J genes are TRBV5-1 and TRBJ2-5, with D tentatively TRBD1 (7 bases). The germline V and J ends were trimmed by 0 bases and 6 bases, with 24 bases remaining between them. Germline CDR1 is SGHRS and CDR2 is YFSETQ. The length of the CDR3 is 18 residues. CDR3 protein: CASSLAGEETGRRKTQYF. In DNA form, the CDR3 reads TGCGCCAGCAGCTTGGCGGGGGAGGAGACAGGGAGAAGAAAGACCCAGTACTTC.

The chain uses TRBV27 and TRBJ1-5; 8 positions agree with TRBD1. Trimming removed 5 bases from V and 5 bases from J; junction bases left unmatched: 5. Germline lookup yields CDR1 MNHEY and CDR2 SMNVEV (reference sequence). This CDR3 comprises 14 residues. The CDR3 spells CASSTGQGYQPQHF. The CDR3 nucleotides read TGTGCCAGCAGTACCGGACAGGGATATCAGCCCCAGCATTTT.

With respect to this clone: This same CDR3 is encoded by further DNA sequences in the sample. Written as DNA, the CDR3 is TGTGCCAGCAGTGTTCTAAGGGAGGCCTATGGCTACACCTTC. Translated: CASSVLREAYGYTF. This rearrangement joins TRBV2 to TRBJ1-2; unclear D gene. CDR1 is SNHLY and CDR2 is FYNNEI in the germline V gene. V dropped 4 bases and J dropped 4 bases, with 13 bases sitting between them. This CDR3 comprises 14 residues.

The V and J genes are TRBV7-9 and TRBJ1-2; TRBD1 agrees at 10 bases. Germline V gene data show CDR1 as SEHNR and CDR2 as FQNEAQ (reference sequence). The CDR3 sequence is 16 residues long. V lost 8 bases to trimming and J lost 9 bases; unmatched junction nucleotides: 18. CDR3 loop: CASASGAGTGAPSYTF. CDR3 DNA: TGTGCCAGCGCTTCAGGGGCCGGGACAGGGGCTCCAAGCTACACCTTC. The full variable domain, with the rest looked up from reference TRBV7-9 and TRBJ1-2, is DTGVSQNPRHKITKRGQNVTFRCDPISEHNRLYWYRQTLGQGPEFLTYFQNEAQLEKSRLLSDRFSAERPKGSFSTLEIQRTEQGDSAMYLCASASGAGTGAPSYTFGSGTRLTVV.

In this sample, this clone turned up a few times. The chain recombines TRBV28 with TRBJ1-5, with 10 bases matching TRBD1. Germline trimming cut 5 bases from V and 4 bases from J; bases unmatched to any gene: 11. Looked up from germline, CDR1 is MDHEN and CDR2 is SYDVKM. This CDR3 is 17 amino acids long. CDR3 loop: CASSAYPRQGANQPQHF. The CDR3 coding sequence is TGTGCCAGCAGTGCATACCCCCGACAGGGGGCAAATCAGCCCCAGCATTTT.

This clone was counted only a few times. The J gene is TRBJ2-7, the V gene TRBV2; 8 nucleotides match TRBD2. The CDR3 runs 14 residues. Trimming cost V 2 bases and J 5 bases; bases outside gene matches: 5. Germline CDR1 SNHLY, CDR2 FYNNEI. DNA for the CDR3: TGTGCCAGCAGTGAAACGGGGCGGGGGGACGAGCAGTACTTC. Translating it yields CASSETGRGDEQYF.

This sequence joins TRBV7-6 and TRBJ2-1, with a possible D match to TRBD1 (6 bases). The V end lost 4 bases, the J end lost 0 bases, and 13 bases lay between the germline ends. Germline V gene sequence: CDR1 SGHVS, CDR2 FNYEAQ. The CDR3 has 16 residues. The CDR3: CASSSRDRSSYNEQFF. The CDR3, as DNA: TGTGCCAGCAGCTCCCGCGACAGGAGCTCCTACAATGAGCAGTTCTTC.

In this sample, this clone turned up once. The J gene is TRBJ1-6, the V gene TRBV6-1; maybe TRBD1 (6 bases). The length of the CDR3 is 13 residues. V was pared by 7 bases and J by 10 bases, with 14 bases between. Germline V lookup: CDR1 MNHNS, CDR2 SASEGT. The DNA of the CDR3 is TGTGCCAGCAAAGGGGGAACTCGATCACCCCTCCACTTT. Protein: CASKGGTRSPLHF.

For the CDR3, the DNA is TGTGCCAGCAGCCAAGGGGATATCGGGCCCCAGCATTTT. Amino acids: CASSQGDIGPQHF. This chain uses TRBV28 with TRBJ1-5, with a weak D call TRBD1 (5 bases). Germline assignment: CDR1 MDHEN and CDR2 SYDVKM. The V end lost 6 bases, the J end lost 9 bases, and 15 bases lay between the germline ends. The CDR3 has 13 amino acids.

V gene TRBV30 combines with J gene TRBJ1-1; TRBD1 aligns across 8 bases. The V gene end was trimmed by 1 base and the J gene end by 11 bases; junction bases not matched to a gene: 12. Germline-derived CDR1 and CDR2 are GTSNPN and SVGIG (reference sequence). The CDR3 loop spans 14 amino acids. CDR3 residues: CAWSAQGVRNGAFF. The CDR3 coding sequence is TGTGCCTGGAGTGCACAGGGGGTGCGAAATGGGGCTTTCTTT. The whole variable domain, remainder taken from reference TRBV30 and TRBJ1-1, is SQTIHQWPATLVQPVGSPLSLECTVEGTSNPNLYWYRQAAGRGLQLLFYSVGIGQISSEVPQNLSASRPQDRQFILSSKKLLLSDSGFYLCAWSAQGVRNGAFFGQGTRLTVV.

This rearrangement joins TRBV19 to TRBJ2-1; the match to TRBD1 covers 7 bases. V lost 6 bases and J lost 0; bases outside the gene matches: 8. Per the germline V gene, CDR1 is LNHDA and CDR2 is SQIVND (reference sequence). This CDR3 contains 16 residues. CDR3 in amino acids: CASSRQGSNSYNEQFF. As DNA, the CDR3 is TGTGCCAGTAGCCGACAGGGCAGTAACTCCTACAATGAGCAGTTCTTC.

The chain combines TRBV6-6 with TRBJ1-1; TRBD1 aligns across 7 bases. Germline CDR1 MNHNY, CDR2 SVGAGI (reference sequence). Trimming removed 5 bases from V and 9 bases from J; junction bases left unmatched: 6. There are 12 residues in the CDR3. CDR3: CASSPGGRQAFF. As DNA, the CDR3 is TGTGCCAGCAGTCCAGGGGGGAGACAAGCTTTCTTT.

The chain is built from TRBV28 and TRBJ2-7; maybe TRBD1 (5 bases). The CDR3 covers 16 residues. CDR1 is MDHEN, CDR2 SYDVKM, per germline. V lost 3 bases to trimming and J lost 2 bases, with 17 bases between them. The CDR3 bases are TGTGCCAGCAGTTTTTTATTACAGGAGCTAACCTACGAGCAGTACTTC. Its protein product is CASSFLLQELTYEQYF.

The chain recombines TRBV9 with TRBJ2-1; TRBD2 matches at 8 bases. The trim removed 6 bases at V and 4 bases at J, leaving 6 bases unmatched. The length of the CDR3 is 14 residues. Germline-derived CDR1 and CDR2 are SGDLS and YYNGEE. The CDR3 loop is CASTVAGGYNEQFF. CDR3 nucleotides: TGTGCCAGCACAGTCGCGGGAGGTTACAATGAGCAGTTCTTC.

The chain combines TRBV5-1 with TRBJ2-1; 14 nucleotides match TRBD2. The germline V gene encodes CDR1 SGHRS and CDR2 YFSETQ. J gave up 2 bases and V 0 bases, and 1 base lay outside the gene matches. The length of the CDR3 is 17 residues. Written as DNA, the CDR3 is TGCGCCAGCAGCTTGGGACTAGCGGGGGGGACCTACAATGAGCAGTTCTTC. Amino acids: CASSLGLAGGTYNEQFF.

In its sample, this clone was seen a few times. The rearrangement links TRBV9 to TRBJ1-1, with D possibly being TRBD1 (6 bases). The CDR3 has 15 amino acids. Trimming took off 4 bases at V and 3 bases at J, with 16 bases between the two ends. Germline values: CDR1 SGDLS, CDR2 YYNGEE. CDR3 sequence reads: CASSSRTDLDTEAFF. Written as DNA, the CDR3 is TGTGCCAGCAGCTCCAGGACAGATCTCGACACTGAAGCTTTCTTT.

This rearrangement joins TRBV4-1 to TRBJ2-1, with D perhaps matching TRBD2 (6 bases). The CDR3 has 15 amino acids. Germline V lookup: CDR1 MGHRA, CDR2 YSYEKL. V was pared by 2 bases and J by 5 bases, with 13 bases between. CDR3: CASSQIAGLNNEQFF. The CDR3 DNA follows: TGCGCCAGCAGCCAAATTGCGGGGTTGAACAATGAGCAGTTCTTC.

This clone was counted a few times. The chain joins TRBV1 to TRBJ1-2; no check of the table's D call, TRBD1, against the DNA was made. TRBV1 has pseudogene status. This CDR3 spans 16 amino acids. The CDR3 protein is CTSSPSSPGQGRGYTF. CDR3 nucleotides: TGCACCAGCAGCCCAAGTTCCCCGGGACAGGGACGTGGCTACACCTTC.

The V gene is TRBV30, the J gene TRBJ1-5; D unresolved. Germline V CDR1 and CDR2: GTSNPN, SVGIG (reference sequence). The V gene lost 3 bases and the J gene lost 0 bases, with 9 bases spanning the gap. The CDR3 is 14 residues long. The CDR3 bases are TGTGCCTGGAGCAGGAAAGTTAGCAATCAGCCCCAGCATTTT. Encoded protein: CAWSRKVSNQPQHF.

This chain connects TRBV5-1 to TRBJ2-7; 8 nucleotides align to TRBD2. The CDR3 consists of 17 residues. Per the germline V gene, CDR1 is SGHRS and CDR2 is YFSETQ. Trimming took 4 bases from V and 3 from J; bases not matched to a gene: 15. CDR3 coding DNA: TGCGCCAGCAGCCCCCTTGCCAGCGGGAGCCGGGGCTACGAGCAGTACTTC. As protein: CASSPLASGSRGYEQYF.